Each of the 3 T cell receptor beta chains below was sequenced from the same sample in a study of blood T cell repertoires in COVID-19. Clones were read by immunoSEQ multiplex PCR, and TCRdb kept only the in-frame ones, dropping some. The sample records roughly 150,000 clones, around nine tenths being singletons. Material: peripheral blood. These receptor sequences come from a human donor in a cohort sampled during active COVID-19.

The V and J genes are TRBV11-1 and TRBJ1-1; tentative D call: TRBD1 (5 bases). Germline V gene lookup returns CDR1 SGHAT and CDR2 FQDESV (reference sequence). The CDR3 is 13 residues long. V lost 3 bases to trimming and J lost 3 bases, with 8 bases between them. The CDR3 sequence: CASSFGGYTEAFF. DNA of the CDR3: TGTGCCAGCAGCTTCGGGGGGTACACTGAAGCTTTCTTT.

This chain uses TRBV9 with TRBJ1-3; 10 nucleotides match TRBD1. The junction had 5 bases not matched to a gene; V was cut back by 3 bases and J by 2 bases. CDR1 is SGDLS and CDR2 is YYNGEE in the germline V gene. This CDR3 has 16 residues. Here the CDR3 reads CASSGPGTGAGNTIYF. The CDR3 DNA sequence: TGTGCCAGCAGCGGTCCTGGGACAGGGGCTGGAAACACCATATATTTT.

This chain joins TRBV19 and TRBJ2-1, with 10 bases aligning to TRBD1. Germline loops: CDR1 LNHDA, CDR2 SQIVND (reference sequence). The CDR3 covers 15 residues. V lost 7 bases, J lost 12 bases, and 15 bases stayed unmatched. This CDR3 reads CASNNIGTGVPRQFF. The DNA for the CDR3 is TGTGCCAGTAATAATATAGGGACAGGGGTCCCCCGGCAGTTCTTC.